Reported below is one TCR beta chain. Its matching antigen is unknown. Trimming removed 4 bases from V and 3 bases from J, with 7 bases in between. The germline V gene has CDR1 SNHLY and CDR2 FYNNEI. The CDR3 is 13 residues long. The data originate from a study of T cell responses to AZD1222 COVID-19 vaccine. Study results and limitations: Baseline seropositives among AZD1222 recipients totaled only 5 to 7. The donors showed a predominance of white British ancestry and of females, with possible underestimation of clonal diversity.

The protocol was immunoSEQ multiplex PCR, while the TCRdb copy is restricted to in-frame clones and leaves out a portion. The sample contains around 70,000 clones, roughly 85% of which appear only once. The J gene is TRBJ1-5, the V gene TRBV2, with unresolved D. This TCR was recovered from an adult in good health. The source was peripheral blood, collected on day 0 of AZD1222 vaccination. CDR3 region: CASSGEYNQPQHF. The CDR3 DNA reads TGTGCCAGCAGTGGGGAATACAATCAGCCCCAGCATTTT.